Presented here are 27 T cell receptor beta chains from one specimen sequenced in a study of tumor-infiltrating lymphocytes in primary liver carcinoma. Co-extracting RNA and DNA was done with roughly 18-32 mg of unsorted bulk tissue as input. Researchers generated TCR beta cDNA from about 460 ng of total RNA, relying on a constant-region primer. Nested multiplex PCR, run for three rounds with slightly modified ARM-PCR, yielded TCR beta libraries. It was with TRBV1-TRBV30 forward primers and a C-beta reverse primer that the first two PCR rounds were run, at about 10 cycles each. A single record per CDR3 protein comes from TCRdb applying MiXCR to the multiplex PCR reads. The sample records roughly 36,000 distinct CDR3 sequences, roughly 77% being singletons. Specimen: tumor-adjacent normal liver tissue. Receptor source: a man aged 40-55 years with primary liver carcinoma and hepatitis B virus infection.

V usage is TRBV6-5 and J usage is TRBJ2-7; 7 bases are a match to TRBD2. V shed 10 bases and J 6 bases; nucleotides not matched to a gene: 12. The CDR3 runs to 13 residues. Germline V lookup: CDR1 MNHEY, CDR2 SVGAGI. The CDR3 here is CANIGLVGSEQYF. CDR3 coding DNA: TGTGCCAACATCGGACTAGTTGGGAGCGAGCAGTACTTC.

This sequence joins TRBV3-1 and TRBJ2-5; TRBD2 matches at 8 bases. The J segment lost 5 bases and the V segment lost 6 bases, leaving 5 bases of the junction unmatched. Germline CDR1 and CDR2: LGHDT and YNNKEL (reference sequence). The CDR3 is 13 residues long. Written as DNA, the CDR3 is TGTGCCAGCAGACCCACTAGCGGCGAGACCCAGTACTTC. Protein sequence: CASRPTSGETQYF.

In regard to this clonotype: The conserved phenylalanine or tryptophan normally closing the CDR3 is absent here, so this likely arose from a read error. V is TRBV12-3 or TRBV12-4 and J is TRBJ2-2, with D perhaps TRBD2 (5 bases). The CDR3 covers 14 residues. CDR3 sequence: CASSYSAGTGELFS. The CDR3 bases are TGTGCCAGTAGTTACTCCGCGGGCACCGGGGAGCTGTTTTCT.

The chain is built from TRBV29-1 and TRBJ2-7; D remains unclear. The CDR3 totals 13 residues. The V gene's germline CDR1 is SQVTM and CDR2 ANQGSEA. Written as DNA, the CDR3 is TGCAACGTGGAAACTGACATGGACTACGAGCAGTACTTC. This translates into CNVETDMDYEQYF.

Remarks on this clonotype: Here the CDR3 omits its conserved ending phenylalanine or tryptophan, so a read error is the likely source. The chain combines TRBV11-2 with TRBJ2-3; the D is unclear. Germline values: CDR1 SGHAT, CDR2 FQNNGV. This CDR3 is built from 13 residues. The CDR3 loop reads CGSSSITADTQYL. Written as DNA, the CDR3 is TGTGGCAGCAGTTCCATCACGGCGGATACGCAGTATCTT.

Concerning this clonotype: One junction end disagrees with the germline gene, perhaps due to a read error. The rearrangement joins TRBV4-1 to TRBJ1-5; 7 positions agree with TRBD1. CDR1 is MGHRA and CDR2 is YSYEKL in the germline V gene. This CDR3 is built from 16 residues. CDR3 DNA: TGTGCCAGCAGCCAAGATAGGGGGCTGGGTAGCCAGCCCCAGCATTTT. Its protein is CASSQDRGLGSQPQHF.

The chain carries TRBV6-2 or TRBV6-3 and TRBJ2-7; 8 bases agree with TRBD2. The germline gives CDR1 MNHEY, CDR2 SVGEGT. There are 15 residues in the CDR3. The V segment lost 6 bases and the J segment 7 bases; nucleotides outside the gene matches: 14. The CDR3 loop is CASSLGVAGSCEQYF. The CDR3 nucleotides read TGTGCCAGCAGCCTTGGGGTAGCGGGGTCCTGTGAGCAGTACTTC.

This clonotype was counted once. At one boundary the junction diverges from the germline segment, which might be a read error. This rearrangement joins TRBV6-2 or TRBV6-3 to TRBJ2-7; 12 bases match TRBD2. The CDR3 covers 19 residues. In germline, CDR1 is MNHEY, CDR2 SVGEGT. DNA of the CDR3: TGCGCCAGCAGTTACAGCCTAGCGGGAGGGCCCATCCCCTCCTACGAGCAGTACTTC. Its protein product is CASSYSLAGGPIPSYEQYF.

The chain carries TRBV12-3 or TRBV12-4 and TRBJ2-7, with a weak D call TRBD2 (6 bases). Deletions cut 3 bases from V and 3 bases from J, with 18 bases between. This CDR3 is built from 16 residues. The CDR3 loop reads CASSLDLDTSIYEQYF. CDR3 bases: TGTGCCAGCAGTTTGGATCTCGACACTAGCATCTACGAGCAGTACTTC.

V usage is TRBV6-1 and J usage is TRBJ2-2; perhaps TRBD2 as D (6 bases). Germline V CDR1 and CDR2: MNHNS, SASEGT. CDR3 length: 14 residues. The ends were cut back, 7 bases at V and 4 bases at J, with 13 bases in the middle. CDR3 loop: CASKPSDITGELFF. CDR3 DNA: TGTGCCAGCAAGCCTAGCGATATCACCGGGGAGCTGTTTTTT.

This clonotype was seen only once. The CDR3 protein is CASSSLGAPSTPYEQYF. The DNA of the CDR3 is TGTGCCAGCAGCTCCCTTGGGGCTCCCTCCACCCCTTACGAGCAGTACTTC. The rearrangement joins TRBV11-2 to TRBJ2-7; D possibly corresponds to TRBD1 (5 bases). Germline values: CDR1 SGHAT, CDR2 FQNNGV. The CDR3 has 17 amino acids. The ends were cut back, 4 bases at V and 4 bases at J, with 23 bases in the middle.

With regard to this clonotype: The conserved phenylalanine or tryptophan normally closing the CDR3 is absent here, so this likely arose from a read error. The genes are TRBV24-1 and TRBJ1-2; D is perhaps TRBD1 (5 bases). This CDR3 is built from 17 residues. Germline V lookup: CDR1 KGHDR, CDR2 SFDVKD. The CDR3 protein is CATSDSGGGGARYDYTL. CDR3 nucleotides: TGTGCCACCAGTGATTCCGGCGGGGGGGGAGCTAGGTATGACTACACCTTG.

As regards this clonotype: Mismatch with germline at one junction end may stem from a read error. CDR3 in DNA: TGTACCAGCAGTGAGCAGGACGGTTCTGGAAACACCATATATTTT. Its translation: CTSSEQDGSGNTIYF. The rearrangement uses TRBV6-1 and TRBJ1-3; D is unresolved. Germline CDR1 MNHNS, CDR2 SASEGT. The CDR3 length is 15 residues.

Turning to this clonotype: A junction boundary mismatches the germline segment, possibly from a read error. V is TRBV5-1 and J is TRBJ1-1; possible D gene TRBD1, 5 bases. The V gene's germline CDR1 is SGHRS and CDR2 YFSETQ. The CDR3 has 14 residues. DNA for the CDR3: TGCGCCAGTAGCTTGGTCGGGGGACTCTCGGAAGCTTTCTTT. It codes for CASSLVGGLSEAFF. The full variable domain, rest sourced from reference TRBV5-1 and TRBJ1-1, is KAGVTQTPRYLIKTRGQQVTLSCSPISGHRSVSWYQQTPGQGLQFLFEYFSETQRNKGNFPGRFSGRQFSNSRSEMNVSTLELGDSALYLCASSLVGGLSEAFFGQGTRLTVV.

This clonotype came up once. One junction end disagrees with the germline gene, perhaps due to a read error. This chain joins TRBV30 and TRBJ2-5; D not resolved. Germline values: CDR1 GTSNPN, CDR2 SVGIG (reference sequence). CDR3 length: 13 amino acids. Here the CDR3 reads CAWSSTPVGTQYF. In DNA form, the CDR3 reads TGTGCATGGAGTTCAACCCCGGTGGGGACCCAGTACTTC.

This clonotype occurred a few times. The chain uses TRBV6-5 and TRBJ2-1; D is possibly TRBD2 (5 bases). In germline, CDR1 is MNHEY, CDR2 SVGAGI. Trimming took off 5 bases at V and 9 bases at J, with 14 bases between the two ends. This CDR3 contains 13 residues. The CDR3 is CASSQVGVVEQFF. In DNA form, the CDR3 reads TGTGCCAGCAGTCAAGTCGGGGTGGTTGAGCAGTTCTTC.

CDR3 nucleotide sequence: TGTGCCAGCCAACCCGGGACATGGGGCGAGATGGAGAATTCACCCCTCCACTTT. Its protein is CASQPGTWGEMENSPLHF. The V gene is TRBV28, the J gene TRBJ1-6, with a possible D match to TRBD1 (6 bases). The CDR3 length is 18 residues. The ends were cut back, 8 bases at V and 7 bases at J, with 27 bases in the middle. Germline assignment: CDR1 MDHEN and CDR2 SYDVKM. The complete variable domain, with remaining parts taken from reference TRBV28 and TRBJ1-6, reads DVKVTQSSRYLVKRTGEKVFLECVQDMDHENMFWYRQDPGLGLRLIYFSYDVKMKEKGDIPEGYSVSREKKERFSLILESASTNQTSMYLCASQPGTWGEMENSPLHFGNGTRLTVT.

A word on this clonotype: The CDR3 does not close with the conserved phenylalanine or tryptophan, likely indicating a read error. This chain joins TRBV7-8 and TRBJ1-1; 7 positions agree with TRBD1. The CDR3 is made up of 14 amino acids. Germline V lookup: CDR1 SGHVS, CDR2 FQNEAQ. CDR3 protein: CASSRTGANTEAFV. The CDR3 DNA reads as TGTGCTAGCAGTCGGACAGGAGCGAACACTGAAGCTTTCGTT.

Turning to this clonotype: The junction does not match germline at one end; this may be a read error. This chain links TRBV11-2 with TRBJ2-5; TRBD2 agrees at 8 bases. The CDR3 is 17 residues long. Germline lookup yields CDR1 SGHAT and CDR2 FQNNGV. The CDR3 reads CTSSLRLASDSSETQYF. As DNA, the CDR3 is TGTACCAGCAGTTTAAGACTAGCGAGTGACTCGAGCGAGACCCAGTACTTC.

This clonotype was observed a handful of times. This sequence may be a read error, since a much larger clone differs from it by one base. The gene calls are TRBV29-1 and TRBJ2-7; unclear D gene. Germline CDR1 is SQVTM and CDR2 is ANQGSEA. The CDR3 spans 13 residues. Trimming took 8 bases from V and 2 from J, leaving 16 bases between them. CDR3 sequence: CSIAGPEPYEQYF. In DNA form, the CDR3 reads TGCAGCATTGCCGGGCCCGAACCCTACGAGCAGTACTTC.

As for this clonotype: Mismatch with germline at one junction end may stem from a read error. This chain links TRBV11-2 with TRBJ2-1; 9 nucleotides match TRBD1. Germline CDR1 is SGHAT and CDR2 is FQNNGV. This CDR3 spans 15 amino acids. The CDR3: CASSTPGQGSNEHLF. The CDR3 coding sequence is TGTGCCAGCAGCACTCCGGGACAGGGTTCCAATGAGCACTTATTC.

Comment on this clonotype: At one of its ends the junction is not consistent with the germline gene, which may arise from a read error. The rearrangement links TRBV28 to TRBJ2-5; D not certain. The CDR3 sequence is 14 residues long. The V gene's germline CDR1 is MDHEN and CDR2 SYDVKM. CDR3 loop: CVSSTLTGKETQYF. The CDR3 coding sequence is TGTGTCAGCAGCACCCTGACTGGAAAAGAGACCCAGTACTTT.

A remark on this clonotype: Sequence at one end of the junction differs from germline and may be a read error. This chain uses TRBV6-1 with TRBJ2-3; D remains unclear. CDR3 length: 12 residues. Per the germline V gene, CDR1 is MNHNS and CDR2 is SASEGT. CDR3 in amino acids: CASKPGTDTQYF. As DNA, the CDR3 is TGTGCCAGCAAGCCCGGCACGGATACGCAGTACTTT.

Note on this clonotype: One end of the junction fails to match germline, which may point to a read error. The V and J genes are TRBV11-1 and TRBJ2-7; no definite D call. CDR3 size: 14 residues. CDR1 is SGHAT and CDR2 is FQDESV in the germline V gene (reference sequence). CDR3 loop: CAGSPGLRFYEQYF. The DNA of the CDR3 is TGTGCCGGCAGCCCTGGATTGCGATTCTACGAGCAGTACTTC.

Turning to this clonotype: Mismatch with germline at one junction end may stem from a read error. The chain links TRBV11-1 to TRBJ2-7; 7 positions match TRBD1. CDR1 SGHAT and CDR2 FQDESV come from the germline V gene (reference sequence). The CDR3 has 13 amino acids. The CDR3 here is CACRGKRSYEQHF. The CDR3 DNA reads as TGTGCCTGCAGGGGGAAACGATCCTACGAGCAGCACTTC.

This clonotype came up a few times. CDR3 nucleotides: TGTGCCAGCACTGAGGATGCGGGGGCGGTCTACAATGAGCAGTTCTTC. Translating gives CASTEDAGAVYNEQFF. The genes are TRBV6-1 and TRBJ2-1, with a weak D call TRBD2 (7 bases). CDR1 and CDR2 (germline): MNHNS, SASEGT. V was cut by 7 bases and J by 3 bases, with 19 bases left in between. There are 16 residues in the CDR3.

A word on this clonotype: The junction does not match germline at one end; this may be a read error. This sequence joins TRBV7-7 and TRBJ2-1, with D possibly matching TRBD2 (7 bases). Germline values: CDR1 SSHAT, CDR2 FNYEAQ (reference sequence). CDR3 length: 13 residues. The CDR3 nucleotides are TGTTCCAGCAGCCCCAAGGTAGGGGGGGAACAGTTCTTC. Translation: CSSSPKVGGEQFF.